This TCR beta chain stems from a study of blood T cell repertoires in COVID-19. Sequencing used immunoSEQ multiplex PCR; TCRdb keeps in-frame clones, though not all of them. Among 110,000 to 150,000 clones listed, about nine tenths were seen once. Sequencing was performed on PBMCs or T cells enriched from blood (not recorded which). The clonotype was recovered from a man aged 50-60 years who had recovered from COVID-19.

The CDR3: CASSYSTYRQGRRNEQFF. CDR3 DNA: TGTGCCAGCAGCTACTCAACCTACCGACAGGGGAGGAGAAATGAGCAGTTCTTC. This chain links TRBV5-4 with TRBJ2-1, with 8 bases that match TRBD1. Germline V CDR1 and CDR2: SGHNT, YYREEE (reference sequence). V lost 3 bases, J lost 7 bases, and 18 bases stayed unmatched. There are 18 residues in the CDR3.